A selection of T cell receptor beta chains follows, all from one sample in a study of cytomegalovirus exposure and HLA in healthy donors. Produced via immunoSEQ multiplex PCR; TCRdb's table is partial and in-frame only. The sample yields some 170,000 clones, about 81% seen once. Input material: PBMCs. The source is a woman in her twenties or thirties in good health and CMV-seronegative. Both conserved end residues are part of each CDR3. Fields, in order: D gene, CDR3 length, V gene, J gene, clone size, CDR3 protein, CDR3 DNA. D genes are given only for firm matches. The size field is filled for only some rows; it gives once, few, many or a size class.

>-|18|TRBV7-2|TRBJ2-4|-
CASSLVGGQRIAKNSQYF
TGTGCCAGCAGCTTAGTTGGCGGACAGCGAATAGCCAAAAACAGTCAGTACTTC
>TRBD2|18|TRBV6-1|TRBJ2-5|-
CASSGPGRAGAIWETQYF
TGTGCCAGCAGTGGCCCGGGAAGAGCGGGAGCTATTTGGGAGACCCAGTACTTC
>TRBD1|16|TRBV29-1|TRBJ2-3|-
CSVNPGTGGRGDTQYF
TGCAGCGTCAACCCCGGGACAGGGGGCCGCGGGGATACGCAGTATTTT
>-|11|TRBV20-1|TRBJ2-1|-
CSAREADEQFF
TGCAGTGCTAGAGAAGCGGATGAGCAGTTCTTC
>TRBD1|16|TRBV2|TRBJ1-4|-
CASSPTGGATNEKLFF
TGTGCCAGCAGTCCGACAGGGGGCGCAACTAATGAAAAACTGTTTTTT
>-|15|TRBV5-1|TRBJ2-7|-
CASSSFMTGHYEQYF
TGCGCCAGCAGCTCCTTCATGACAGGACACTACGAGCAGTACTTC
>TRBD2|17|TRBV4-3|TRBJ2-1|once
CASSQDGLAVSYNEQFF
TGCGCCAGCAGCCAAGATGGGCTAGCGGTCTCCTACAATGAGCAGTTCTTC
>-|14|TRBV14|TRBJ2-3|-
CASSPRAGTDTQYF
TGTGCCAGCAGCCCCAGGGCAGGGACAGATACGCAGTATTTT
>-|15|TRBV15|TRBJ1-5|-
CATSRAQGSNQPQHF
TGTGCCACCAGCAGAGCACAGGGCAGCAATCAGCCCCAGCATTTT
>-|15|TRBV18|TRBJ1-3|once
CASSPSSGAGNTIYF
TGTGCCAGCTCACCGTCGTCAGGGGCCGGAAACACCATATATTTT
>TRBD1|11|TRBV2|TRBJ1-2|-
CASSADRAHPF
TGTGCCAGCAGTGCGGACAGGGCGCACCCCTTC
>-|14|TRBV6-1|TRBJ1-5|-
CASSEARVRQPQHF
TGTGCCAGCAGTGAAGCGAGGGTTAGGCAGCCCCAGCATTTT
>-|16|TRBV6-1|TRBJ2-7|-
CASSELQGGPTYEQYF
TGTGCCAGCAGTGAACTTCAAGGAGGGCCGACCTACGAGCAGTACTTC
>TRBD1|19|TRBV28|TRBJ1-5|-
CASSLGQGFMGVSNQPQHF
TGTGCCAGCAGTTTAGGACAGGGGTTTATGGGGGTTAGCAATCAGCCCCAGCATTTT
>-|15|TRBV7-2|TRBJ1-2|-
CASSLEVGRAVGYTF
TGTGCCAGCAGCTTAGAGGTCGGCAGGGCAGTTGGCTACACCTTC
>-|16|TRBV27|TRBJ2-7|-
CASSFLPGGPNYEQYF
TGTGCCAGCAGTTTTCTACCCGGGGGACCCAATTACGAGCAGTACTTC
>-|13|TRBV28|TRBJ1-1|-
CASSPGGGRPAFF
TGTGCCAGCTCCCCGGGAGGGGGACGGCCAGCTTTCTTT
>-|12|TRBV7-2|TRBJ2-3|-
CASSLQTDTQYF
TGTGCCAGCAGCTTACAGACAGATACGCAGTATTTT
>TRBD1|15|TRBV28|TRBJ2-3|few
CASISGQGGTDTQYF
TGTGCCAGCATTAGCGGACAGGGCGGTACAGATACGCAGTATTTT
>-|17|TRBV10-1|TRBJ2-3|-
CASSESNKYSSTDTQYF
TGCGCCAGCAGTGAGTCGAATAAGTACTCTAGCACAGATACGCAGTATTTT
>TRBD1|16|TRBV19|TRBJ2-7|few
CASTSTRTGNNYEQYF
TGTGCCAGTACTTCGACACGGACAGGGAATAACTACGAGCAGTACTTC
>-|15|TRBV7-6|TRBJ2-7|-
CASSLRIGGLYEQYF
TGTGCCAGCAGCTTACGCATAGGAGGCCTCTACGAGCAGTACTTC
>TRBD1|15|TRBV2|TRBJ2-6|-
CASSVDRAGANVLTF
TGTGCCAGCAGTGTTGACAGGGCTGGGGCCAACGTCCTGACTTTC
>-|16|TRBV28|TRBJ2-7|once
CASSPPSGLRRGEQYF
TGTGCCAGCAGTCCACCCTCCGGACTGCGGCGGGGCGAGCAGTACTTC
>TRBD2|14|TRBV29-1|TRBJ2-1|-
CSVEGTSSYNEQFF
TGCAGCGTTGAAGGGACTAGTTCCTACAATGAGCAGTTCTTC
>TRBD1|16|TRBV15|TRBJ1-5|-
CATSRVGQGAGQPQHF
TGTGCCACCAGCAGAGTTGGACAGGGGGCAGGCCAGCCCCAGCATTTT
>TRBD1|15|TRBV15|TRBJ1-4|-
CATSRRTGGAEKLFF
TGTGCCACCAGCAGAAGAACAGGGGGCGCGGAAAAACTGTTTTTT
>-|14|TRBV5-1|TRBJ1-4|few
CASTQGFLHEKLFF
TGCGCCAGCACACAGGGTTTCCTCCATGAAAAACTGTTTTTT
>-|16|TRBV4-1|TRBJ2-4|-
CASSQDPGHGKNIQYF
TGCGCCAGCAGCCAAGACCCAGGGCACGGCAAAAACATTCAGTACTTC
>TRBD1|16|TRBV11-2|TRBJ1-1|few
CASSLTWGQSRTEAFF
TGTGCCAGCAGCTTAACCTGGGGACAGTCAAGGACTGAAGCTTTCTTT
>-|13|TRBV7-9|TRBJ1-2|-
CASSSHSSYGYTF
TGTGCCAGCAGCTCACATTCTTCCTATGGCTACACCTTC
>TRBD1|14|TRBV7-2|TRBJ1-2|few
CASSSSGGVEGYTF
TGTGCCAGCAGCTCCTCAGGGGGAGTTGAAGGCTACACCTTC
>TRBD2|13|TRBV4-1|TRBJ2-7|-
CASSQTSGDEQYF
TGCGCCAGCAGCCAGACTAGCGGGGACGAGCAGTACTTC
>-|16|TRBV5-5|TRBJ2-3|-
CASNSRQGGVTDTQYF
TGTGCCAGCAACTCGCGTCAGGGGGGAGTCACAGATACGCAGTATTTT
>-|14|TRBV28|TRBJ2-1|-
CASSSGGTYNEQFF
TGTGCCAGCAGTTCCGGCGGGACTTACAATGAGCAGTTCTTC